What follows describes a single T cell receptor beta chain. Its antigen is still unknown. These data are taken from a study of radiotherapy plus CTLA-4 blockade in lung cancer. Across the study: For 15% to 20% of patients, objective responses occurred, and approximately 31% had disease control. Study-wide points: Clones derived from tumor TCRs expanded in blood after radiotherapy plus ipilimumab.

Focal radiation with ipilimumab CTLA-4 blockade was given to patients with chemo-refractory metastatic non-small-cell lung cancer. This CDR3 has 13 residues. V lost 6 bases and J lost 5; bases outside the gene matches: 8. Germline V gene sequence: CDR1 SQVTM, CDR2 ANQGSEA. Assay used: immunoSEQ multiplex PCR; TCRdb lists only in-frame clones, some missing. The sample includes about 28,000 clones, around three quarters of them seen just once. This TCR was sampled from a human donor with non-small cell lung cancer that progressed on radiotherapy plus ipilimumab. Sequenced here: peripheral blood, sampled from a patient treated with radiotherapy plus ipilimumab. The chain has TRBV29-1 and TRBJ2-5; 8 nucleotides line up with TRBD1. DNA of the CDR3: TGCAGCGTCCGGACAGGGTCTGAGGAGACCCAGTACTTC. It encodes CSVRTGSEETQYF.